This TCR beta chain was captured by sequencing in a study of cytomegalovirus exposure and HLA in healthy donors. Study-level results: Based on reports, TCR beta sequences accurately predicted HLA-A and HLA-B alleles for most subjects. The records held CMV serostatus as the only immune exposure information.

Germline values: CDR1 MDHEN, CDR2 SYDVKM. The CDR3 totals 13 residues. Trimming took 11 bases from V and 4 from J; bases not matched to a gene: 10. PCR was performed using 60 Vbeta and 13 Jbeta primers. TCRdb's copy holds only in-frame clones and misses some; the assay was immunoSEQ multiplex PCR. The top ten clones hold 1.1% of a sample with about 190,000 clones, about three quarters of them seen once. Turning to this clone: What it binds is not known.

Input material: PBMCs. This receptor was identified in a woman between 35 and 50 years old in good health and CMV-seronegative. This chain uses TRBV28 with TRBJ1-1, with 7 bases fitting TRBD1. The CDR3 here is CAGKDRVSTEAFF. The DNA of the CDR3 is TGTGCCGGAAAAGACAGGGTTAGCACTGAAGCTTTCTTT.